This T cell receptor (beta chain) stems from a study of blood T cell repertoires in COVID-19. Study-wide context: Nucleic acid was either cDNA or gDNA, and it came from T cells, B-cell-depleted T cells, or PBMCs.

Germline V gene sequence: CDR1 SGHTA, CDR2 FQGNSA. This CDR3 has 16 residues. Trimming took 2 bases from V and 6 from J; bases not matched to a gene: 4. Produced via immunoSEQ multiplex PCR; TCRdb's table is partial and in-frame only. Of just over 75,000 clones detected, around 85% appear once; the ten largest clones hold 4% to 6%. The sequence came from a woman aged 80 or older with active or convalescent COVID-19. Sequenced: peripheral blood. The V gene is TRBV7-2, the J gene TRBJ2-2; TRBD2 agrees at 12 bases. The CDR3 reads CASSLTSGGPAGELFF. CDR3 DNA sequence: TGTGCCAGCAGCTTAACTAGCGGGGGGCCGGCCGGGGAGCTGTTTTTT. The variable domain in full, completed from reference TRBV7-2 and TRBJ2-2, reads GAGVSQSPSNKVTEKGKDVELRCDPISGHTALYWYRQSLGQGLEFLIYFQGNSAPDKSGLPSDRFSAERTGGSVSTLTIQRTQQEDSAVYLCASSLTSGGPAGELFFGEGSRLTVL.